The 2 T cell receptor beta chains given below trace back to one sample, sequenced in a study of shared clonotypes between healthy human individuals. Only in-frame clones appear in the TCRdb table, and some are missing; sequencing was by immunoSEQ multiplex PCR. Of approximately 1,000,000 clones detected, 75% to 85% appear once; the ten largest clones hold more than 0.45%. Sequences were obtained from memory CD4+ T cells from PBMCs. The subset denotes: CD45RA-negative fraction. All receptors derive from a man aged 18 to 35 in good health. Some clones in this sample may be carry-over from other donors' samples.

This chain joins TRBV6-6 and TRBJ1-1; a weak D match, TRBD1 (5 bases). The V gene's germline CDR1 is MNHNY and CDR2 SVGAGI (reference sequence). Deletions cut 6 bases from V and 7 bases from J, with 18 bases between. The CDR3 is 14 amino acids. The CDR3 bases are TGTGCCAGCAGCCGCGGGGACTCCAAGGATGAAGCTTTCTTT. Translating it yields CASSRGDSKDEAFF.

The chain recombines TRBV19 with TRBJ1-5; 8 bases line up with TRBD1. The CDR3 is made up of 19 amino acids. Germline assignment: CDR1 LNHDA and CDR2 SQIVND (reference sequence). Trimming cost V 0 bases and J 6 bases; bases outside gene matches: 16. The CDR3 DNA sequence: TGTGCCAGTAGTATAGATCCGTTGAGGTGGCAGGGGGCGAGTCAGCCCCAGCATTTT. It specifies CASSIDPLRWQGASQPQHF.